The 21 T cell receptor beta chains given below trace back to one sample, sequenced in a study of blood T cell repertoires in COVID-19. Only in-frame clones appear in the TCRdb table, and some are missing; sequencing was by immunoSEQ multiplex PCR. The table shows under 250,000 clones, with about 90% occurring only once. The sample comprised peripheral blood. Receptor source: a man aged 55 to 70 with acute or convalescent COVID-19.

The chain recombines TRBV7-2 with TRBJ2-5, with a possible D match to TRBD1 (6 bases). The V and J ends lost 5 bases and 1 base respectively, with 8 bases between them. Germline V gene data show CDR1 as SGHTA and CDR2 as FQGNSA. The CDR3 has 13 residues. This chain's CDR3 is CASSGTIQETQYF. In DNA form, the CDR3 reads TGTGCCAGCAGCGGGACAATCCAAGAGACCCAGTACTTC.

The chain joins TRBV6-5 to TRBJ2-7; tentatively, D is TRBD1 (5 bases). Germline-derived CDR1 and CDR2 are MNHEY and SVGAGI. V was shortened by 2 bases and J by 7 bases, with 12 bases between the two germline ends. This CDR3 spans 13 amino acids. This chain's CDR3 is CASSYPDSFEQYF. In DNA form, the CDR3 reads TGTGCCAGCAGTTACCCTGACAGTTTTGAGCAGTACTTC.

This chain joins TRBV11-2 and TRBJ2-7; TRBD1 matches 8 bases. Germline CDR1 and CDR2: SGHAT and FQNNGV. With 3 bases clipped from V and 3 bases from J, the junction kept 4 bases outside the gene matches. There are 14 residues in the CDR3. The chain's CDR3 is CASSFRTGFYEQYF. As DNA, the CDR3 is TGTGCCAGCAGCTTTCGGACAGGGTTCTACGAGCAGTACTTC.

This rearrangement joins TRBV2 to TRBJ2-7; TRBD2 agrees at 7 bases. CDR1 and CDR2 from the germline V gene are SNHLY and FYNNEI. V lost 0 bases and J lost 3; bases outside the gene matches: 2. The CDR3 extends over 14 amino acids. The CDR3 loop reads CASSEAERDYEQYF. The CDR3 nucleotides are TGTGCCAGCAGTGAAGCGGAGCGGGACTACGAGCAGTACTTC.

The chain carries TRBV19 and TRBJ2-3, with D possibly matching TRBD1 (5 bases). CDR1 LNHDA and CDR2 SQIVND come from the germline V gene (reference sequence). This CDR3 has 16 amino acids. V was clipped by 0 bases and J by 2 bases, with 12 bases between them. CDR3 bases: TGTGCCAGTAGTATAGAAGGGCAGGGTCTCACAGATACGCAGTATTTT. Amino acids: CASSIEGQGLTDTQYF.

The chain is built from TRBV14 and TRBJ2-7; possibly TRBD2 for D (7 bases). Germline-derived CDR1 and CDR2 are SGHDN and FVKESK. The CDR3 runs 16 residues. V was trimmed by 4 bases and J by 1 base, leaving 17 bases between them. CDR3 DNA: TGTGCCAGCAGCCCCGGGGGCGGGAGTTGGTCCTACGAGCAGTACTTC. Translated: CASSPGGGSWSYEQYF.

This clone occurred once. The chain is built from TRBV3-1 (or the pseudogene TRBV3-2) and TRBJ2-7, with TRBD2 identical over 9 bases. CDR1 LGHDT and CDR2 YNNKEL come from the germline V gene (reference sequence). This CDR3 has 14 residues. The V segment lost 9 bases and the J segment 4 bases; nucleotides outside the gene matches: 10. The CDR3 is CARPGREGRYEQYF. The CDR3 DNA reads TGTGCCAGACCCGGGCGGGAGGGCCGATACGAGCAGTACTTC.

The V and J genes are TRBV12-3 or TRBV12-4 and TRBJ1-1; D unclear. This CDR3 spans 11 amino acids. Trimming shortened V by 4 bases and J by 7 bases, and 7 bases separated the two germline ends. CDR3 amino acids: CASSSRGEAFF. The CDR3 DNA sequence: TGTGCCAGCAGTTCTCGGGGTGAAGCTTTCTTT.

In its sample, this clone was seen once. The rearrangement links TRBV14 to TRBJ1-6, with D possibly being TRBD1 (5 bases). CDR1 and CDR2 from the germline V gene are SGHDN and FVKESK. V lost 1 base and J lost 10, with 14 bases in between. The CDR3 is 15 amino acids. The CDR3 reads CASSQGLREGSPLHF. CDR3 sequence (DNA): TGTGCCAGCAGCCAAGGCCTCAGGGAGGGGTCACCCCTCCACTTT.

V is TRBV29-1 and J is TRBJ1-1; no clear D gene. The CDR3 is made up of 12 amino acids. CDR1 is SQVTM, CDR2 ANQGSEA, per germline. Trimming took off 4 bases at V and 0 bases at J, with 6 bases between the two ends. In nucleotides, the CDR3 is TGCAGCGTTGGGGCAATGAACACTGAAGCTTTCTTT. Its translation is CSVGAMNTEAFF. The full variable domain, its missing parts supplied by reference TRBV29-1 and TRBJ1-1, is SAVISQKPSRDICQRGTSLTIQCQVDSQVTMMFWYRQQPGQSLTLIATANQGSEATYESGFVIDKFPISRPNLTFSTLTVSNMSPEDSSIYLCSVGAMNTEAFFGQGTRLTVV.

This clone was seen only once. The J gene is TRBJ2-1, the V gene TRBV9; no definite D call. The V and J ends lost 0 bases and 7 bases respectively, with 11 bases between them. The CDR3 is made up of 14 amino acids. Germline CDR1 SGDLS, CDR2 YYNGEE. CDR3 bases: TGTGCCAGCAGCGTAGATTCGACTCTTAATGAGCAGTTCTTC. It translates to CASSVDSTLNEQFF.

The sample holds one count of this clone. The rearrangement links TRBV18 to TRBJ2-5, with a weak D call TRBD2 (6 bases). The ends were cut back, 0 bases at V and 5 bases at J, with 16 bases in the middle. Germline CDR1 and CDR2: KGHSH and LQKENI. There are 16 residues in the CDR3. CDR3 amino acids: CASSPPGGMRRETQYF. Written as DNA, the CDR3 is TGTGCCAGCTCACCACCGGGCGGGATGCGGCGGGAGACCCAGTACTTC.

The CDR3, as DNA: TGTGCCAGCAGCCAGACTAGCGGGGACTACGAGCAGTACTTC. Translating it yields CASSQTSGDYEQYF. The chain recombines TRBV2 with TRBJ2-7, with 11 positions matching TRBD2. The germline V gene encodes CDR1 SNHLY and CDR2 FYNNEI. This CDR3 has 14 residues. After removal of 6 bases from V and 3 bases from J, the junction contained 4 bases not matched to a gene.

In this sample, this clone turned up once. V and J are TRBV11-2 and TRBJ2-5; tentatively, D is TRBD2 (5 bases). The ends were cut back, 2 bases at V and 2 bases at J, with 15 bases in the middle. The CDR3 loop spans 16 amino acids. Germline V lookup: CDR1 SGHAT, CDR2 FQNNGV. CDR3 nucleotide sequence: TGTGCCAGCAGCTTAACCCTCACTAGAAAACAAGAGACCCAGTACTTC. Translating it yields CASSLTLTRKQETQYF.

V usage is TRBV10-3 and J usage is TRBJ1-5, with 7 bases aligning to TRBD1. CDR1 and CDR2 from the germline V gene are ENHRY and SYGVKD. CDR3 length equals 16 residues. The J segment lost 2 bases and the V segment lost 3 bases, leaving 7 bases of the junction unmatched. CDR3 sequence: CAISENRGGRNQPQHF. In DNA, the CDR3 is TGTGCCATCAGTGAAAACAGGGGCGGACGCAATCAGCCCCAGCATTTT.

The chain joins TRBV20-1 to TRBJ1-3; D may be TRBD1 (6 bases). This CDR3 has 13 amino acids. Trimming pared 3 bases from V and 2 bases from J, leaving 8 bases between. CDR1 DFQATT and CDR2 SNEGSKA come from the germline V gene (reference sequence). The CDR3 sequence: CSASQGTGNTIYF. DNA for the CDR3: TGCAGTGCTAGTCAGGGGACTGGAAACACCATATATTTT.

This chain uses TRBV28 with TRBJ1-1; D gene uncertain. The germline V gene has CDR1 MDHEN and CDR2 SYDVKM. Between the trimmed V and J ends, which lost 4 bases and 6 bases, there was a span of 6 bases. This CDR3 has 11 amino acids. CDR3 sequence (DNA): TGTGCCAGCAGTTCCCTCCCTGAAGCTTTCTTT. This encodes CASSSLPEAFF.

This chain connects TRBV29-1 to TRBJ1-1; 7 bases align to TRBD1. The junction had 3 bases not matched to a gene; V was cut back by 7 bases and J by 1 base. The CDR3 consists of 12 residues. Per germline, CDR1 SQVTM and CDR2 ANQGSEA. CDR3 in amino acids: CSAQGGNTEAFF. The CDR3, as DNA: TGCAGCGCCCAGGGGGGGAACACTGAAGCTTTCTTT.

This clone was counted a few times. The chain carries TRBV7-9 and TRBJ2-2; D perhaps matches TRBD1 (6 bases). The CDR3 is made up of 13 amino acids. Germline V gives CDR1 SEHNR, CDR2 FQNEAQ (reference sequence). Deletions cut 6 bases from V and 6 bases from J, with 11 bases between. The CDR3 nucleotides are TGTGCCAGCAGTTTCGAGGGGGCCGGGGAGCTGTTTTTT. Residues: CASSFEGAGELFF.

This chain uses TRBV29-1 with TRBJ2-3; D uncertain. The germline gives CDR1 SQVTM, CDR2 ANQGSEA. The CDR3 runs 13 residues. V was clipped by 4 bases and J by 2 bases, with 10 bases between them. The CDR3 DNA reads as TGCAGCGTTGCTGCCAAACTCACAGATACGCAGTATTTT. The encoded protein is CSVAAKLTDTQYF.

The chain uses TRBV7-2 and TRBJ1-2, with D uncertain. The CDR3 sequence is 11 residues long. V lost 2 bases and J 7 bases, leaving 5 bases between the germline ends. The germline V gene encodes CDR1 SGHTA and CDR2 FQGNSA. CDR3 coding DNA: TGTGCCAGCAGCTTAACGGTTGGCTACACCTTC. This gives the protein CASSLTVGYTF.